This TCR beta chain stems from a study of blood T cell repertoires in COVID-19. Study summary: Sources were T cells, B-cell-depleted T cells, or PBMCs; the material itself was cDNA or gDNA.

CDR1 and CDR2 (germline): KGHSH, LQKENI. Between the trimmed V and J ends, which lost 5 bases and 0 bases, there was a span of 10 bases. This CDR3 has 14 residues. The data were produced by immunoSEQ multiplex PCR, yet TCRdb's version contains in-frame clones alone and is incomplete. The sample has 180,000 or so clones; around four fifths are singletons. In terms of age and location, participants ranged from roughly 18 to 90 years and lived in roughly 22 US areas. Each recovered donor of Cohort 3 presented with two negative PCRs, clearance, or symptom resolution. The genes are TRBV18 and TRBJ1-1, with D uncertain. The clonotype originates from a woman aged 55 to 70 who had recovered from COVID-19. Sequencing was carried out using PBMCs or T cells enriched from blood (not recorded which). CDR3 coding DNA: TGTGCCAGCTCATATTCTACGATGAACACTGAAGCTTTCTTT. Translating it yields CASSYSTMNTEAFF.